A single sample is the source of the 30 T cell receptor beta chains below, sequenced in a study of blood T cell repertoires in COVID-19. Sequencing used immunoSEQ multiplex PCR; TCRdb keeps in-frame clones, though not all of them. The data show about 440,000 clones, 70% to 90% seen once. What was sequenced was PBMCs or T cells enriched from blood (not recorded which). The receptors here all came from a woman between 18 and 30 years old with acute COVID-19.

V gene TRBV19 combines with J gene TRBJ1-5; 7 bases line up with TRBD1. Germline V CDR1 and CDR2: LNHDA, SQIVND (reference sequence). CDR3 length: 15 residues. Unmatched junction bases numbered 9, after V lost 7 bases and J lost 3 bases. The CDR3 coding sequence is TGTGCCAGTAAGGGCGACAGGGTGGTCAATCAGCCCCAGCATTTT. Amino acid sequence: CASKGDRVVNQPQHF.

This clone was counted a single time. This rearrangement joins TRBV18 to TRBJ2-7; 10 nucleotides line up with TRBD2. The germline gives CDR1 KGHSH, CDR2 LQKENI. This CDR3 region has 15 residues. J lost 7 bases, V lost 3 bases, and 9 bases had no gene match. CDR3 sequence reads: CASSPASGGLREQYF. The CDR3 DNA sequence: TGTGCCAGCTCACCGGCTAGCGGGGGCCTAAGGGAGCAGTACTTC.

This rearrangement joins TRBV4-2 to TRBJ2-7; D gene uncertain. The V and J ends lost 5 bases and 4 bases respectively, with 9 bases between them. The CDR3 is 12 residues long. From germline, CDR1 is LGHNA and CDR2 YNFKEQ. The DNA of the CDR3 is TGTGCCAGCAGCGCCGACGGGTACGAGCAGTACTTC. Its translation is CASSADGYEQYF.

The CDR3 DNA follows: TGCAGCGCCCGAAGGGGGCAGGGGGCCTGGCAGTACTTC. It translates to CSARRGQGAWQYF. The chain carries TRBV29-1 and TRBJ2-7, with 8 bases lining up with TRBD1. V lost 7 bases, J lost 9 bases, and 14 bases stayed unmatched. The CDR3 is made up of 13 amino acids. Germline lookup yields CDR1 SQVTM and CDR2 ANQGSEA.

The chain is built from TRBV27 and TRBJ2-7, with a tentative D call TRBD1 (8 bases). The germline V gene encodes CDR1 MNHEY and CDR2 SMNVEV (reference sequence). With 1 base removed from V and 2 bases from J, the gap between germline ends came to 15 bases. CDR3 size: 16 residues. The CDR3 loop is CASSLFGTGGAYEQYF. CDR3 coding DNA: TGTGCCAGCAGTTTATTCGGCACAGGGGGGGCCTACGAGCAGTACTTC.

There are a few counts of this clone. The chain recombines TRBV9 with TRBJ2-5; possible D gene TRBD2, 5 bases. The germline CDR1 and CDR2 sequences are SGDLS and YYNGEE. The CDR3 has 13 amino acids. V was cut by 3 bases and J by 5 bases, with 11 bases left in between. CDR3 DNA: TGTGCCAGCAGCGGGGTAGGCGGGGAGACCCAGTACTTC. As protein: CASSGVGGETQYF.

This clone was seen a handful of times. J is TRBJ2-4 and V is TRBV7-2, with D perhaps matching TRBD2 (5 bases). The germline V gene has CDR1 SGHTA and CDR2 FQGNSA. Trimming pared 2 bases from V and 1 base from J, leaving 9 bases between. This CDR3 has 15 residues. The chain's CDR3 is CASSLTRSAKNIQYF. The CDR3 DNA follows: TGTGCCAGCAGCTTAACTAGGAGCGCCAAAAACATTCAGTACTTC.

The rearrangement links TRBV28 to TRBJ1-4, with TRBD1 matching 7 bases. V trimming: 5 bases; J trimming: 5 bases; junction bases outside the gene matches: 17. The CDR3 covers 18 residues. Looked up from germline, CDR1 is MDHEN and CDR2 is SYDVKM. The CDR3 DNA follows: TGTGCCAGCAGTAACCCTAACCAAACGGGACAGAGAAATGAAAAACTGTTTTTT. Protein sequence: CASSNPNQTGQRNEKLFF.

Written as DNA, the CDR3 is TGTGCCAGCAGTGACTCGGTTACGGAGGGACTATACAAGAGGGATGAGCAGTTCTTC. The encoded protein is CASSDSVTEGLYKRDEQFF. The chain carries TRBV6-4 and TRBJ2-1; 7 positions agree with TRBD2. Trimming removed 0 bases from V and 8 bases from J; junction bases left unmatched: 19. Germline CDR1 is MRHNA and CDR2 is SNTAGT. The CDR3 runs 19 residues.

The gene calls are TRBV3-1 (or the pseudogene TRBV3-2) and TRBJ1-6; no clear D. Germline values: CDR1 LGHDT, CDR2 YNNKEL (reference sequence). The CDR3 has 15 residues. The V gene lost 1 base and the J gene lost 12 bases, with 16 bases spanning the gap. This CDR3 is CASSQGVKDGRPLHF. CDR3 coding DNA: TGTGCCAGCAGCCAAGGTGTGAAGGACGGGAGACCCCTCCACTTT.

The chain couples TRBV11-2 to TRBJ2-1, with D maybe TRBD2 (6 bases). V was clipped by 5 bases and J by 6 bases, with 17 bases between them. The CDR3 runs to 15 residues. Germline CDR1 SGHAT, CDR2 FQNNGV. As DNA, the CDR3 is TGTGCCAGCAGCCTCGCTTTGTCGGGAGTCAATGAGCAGTTCTTC. This gives the protein CASSLALSGVNEQFF.

In its sample, this clone was seen a few times. CDR3 sequence: CASSLRLSYEQYF. CDR3 DNA sequence: TGTGCCAGCAGCTTGCGTCTTTCCTACGAGCAGTACTTC. This chain connects TRBV5-5 to TRBJ2-7; D remains ambiguous. The CDR3 loop spans 13 amino acids. With 1 base removed from V and 1 base from J, the gap between germline ends came to 6 bases. Germline V gene sequence: CDR1 SGHKS, CDR2 YYEKEE (reference sequence).

This clone was seen only once. The J gene is TRBJ2-7, the V gene TRBV6-2 or TRBV6-3; 8 bases align to TRBD2. Germline CDR1 and CDR2: MNHEY and SVGEGT. With 0 bases clipped from V and 4 bases from J, the junction kept 5 bases outside the gene matches. The CDR3 covers 15 residues. CDR3 region: CASSYSKAGDYEQYF. CDR3 nucleotides: TGTGCCAGCAGTTACTCGAAAGCGGGAGATTACGAGCAGTACTTC.

This clone was detected only once. The chain recombines TRBV5-6 with TRBJ2-5; 9 positions match TRBD1. Looked up from germline, CDR1 is SGHDT and CDR2 is YYEEEE. This CDR3 is 15 amino acids long. V lost 4 bases to trimming and J lost 2 bases; unmatched junction nucleotides: 6. This CDR3 reads CASSLTTGGQETQYF. The CDR3 DNA follows: TGTGCCAGCAGCCTTACGACAGGGGGGCAAGAGACCCAGTACTTC.

The V gene is TRBV14, the J gene TRBJ2-6; D is perhaps TRBD1 (6 bases). CDR1 is SGHDN, CDR2 FVKESK, per germline. V was cut by 6 bases and J by 3 bases, with 12 bases left in between. This CDR3 has 15 amino acids. The CDR3: CASRLRGYGANVLTF. DNA for the CDR3: TGTGCCAGCAGACTCAGGGGATATGGGGCCAACGTCCTGACTTTC.

The chain uses TRBV27 and TRBJ1-5; 9 nucleotides agree with TRBD1. After removal of 5 bases from V and 7 bases from J, the junction contained 3 bases not matched to a gene. The CDR3 is made up of 13 amino acids. CDR1 and CDR2 from the germline V gene are MNHEY and SMNVEV (reference sequence). The DNA of the CDR3 is TGTGCCAGCAGTGGGACAGGGTTACAGCCCCAGCATTTT. Translation gives CASSGTGLQPQHF.

The chain employs TRBV6-5 and TRBJ2-7, with 10 bases fitting TRBD1. The trim removed 2 bases at V and 4 bases at J, leaving 5 bases unmatched. The germline CDR1 and CDR2 sequences are MNHEY and SVGAGI. The length of the CDR3 is 15 residues. The CDR3 bases are TGTGCCAGCAGTTACCGGGACAGGGGAGGGTACGAGCAGTACTTC. The encoded protein is CASSYRDRGGYEQYF.

The chain links TRBV19 to TRBJ2-7; weak D call: TRBD1 (6 bases). Germline V CDR1 and CDR2: LNHDA, SQIVND (reference sequence). V was pared by 5 bases and J by 7 bases, with 21 bases between. The CDR3 is 15 residues long. This chain's CDR3 is CASSPQKGDWVEQYF. DNA for the CDR3: TGTGCCAGTAGTCCACAAAAGGGGGATTGGGTAGAGCAGTACTTC.

V and J are TRBV19 and TRBJ2-5; maybe TRBD2 (5 bases). This CDR3 spans 14 amino acids. Germline-derived CDR1 and CDR2 are LNHDA and SQIVND (reference sequence). With 7 bases removed from V and 2 bases from J, the gap between germline ends came to 14 bases. The CDR3 region is CASTQTGLQETQYF. CDR3 nucleotides: TGTGCCAGTACCCAAACGGGGTTACAAGAGACCCAGTACTTC.

The rearrangement links TRBV9 to TRBJ1-3; D may be TRBD1 (6 bases). CDR1 SGDLS and CDR2 YYNGEE come from the germline V gene. This CDR3 comprises 14 residues. V lost 3 bases to trimming and J lost 1 base, with 8 bases between them. This chain's CDR3 is CASSAGTSGNTIYF. Written as DNA, the CDR3 is TGTGCCAGCAGCGCCGGGACATCTGGAAACACCATATATTTT. Filled out from reference TRBV9 and TRBJ1-3, the complete variable domain reads DSGVTQTPKHLITATGQRVTLRCSPRSGDLSVYWYQQSLDQGLQFLIQYYNGEERAKGNILERFSAQQFPDLHSELNLSSLELGDSALYFCASSAGTSGNTIYFGEGSWLTVV.

The rearrangement links TRBV6-1 to TRBJ2-7; 10 positions match TRBD1. Germline trimming cut 6 bases from V and 5 bases from J; bases unmatched to any gene: 10. The CDR3 length is 15 residues. The germline gives CDR1 MNHNS, CDR2 SASEGT. The CDR3 reads CASRNPGTGVHEQYF. CDR3 coding DNA: TGTGCCAGCAGAAACCCCGGGACAGGGGTCCACGAGCAGTACTTC.

This rearrangement joins TRBV6-5 to TRBJ2-3; D gene unclear. The CDR3 has 13 amino acids. Trimming stripped 6 bases from V and 0 bases from J, with 7 bases between. Germline CDR1 reads MNHEY; CDR2 reads SVGAGI. CDR3 coding DNA: TGTGCCAGCAGCGTCTCTAGCACAGATACGCAGTATTTT. It yields the protein CASSVSSTDTQYF.

V and J are TRBV11-2 and TRBJ2-5; 14 bases line up with TRBD2. Germline V gives CDR1 SGHAT, CDR2 FQNNGV. Germline trimming cut 7 bases from V and 5 bases from J; bases unmatched to any gene: 15. This CDR3 is 18 amino acids long. The CDR3 region has the DNA TGTGCCAGCACCCTACGGACTAGCGGGAGGTTCATTGGGGAGACCCAGTACTTC. Its translation: CASTLRTSGRFIGETQYF. Filled out from reference TRBV11-2 and TRBJ2-5, the complete variable domain reads EAGVAQSPRYKIIEKRQSVAFWCNPISGHATLYWYQQILGQGPKLLIQFQNNGVVDDSQLPKDRFSAERLKGVDSTLKIQPAKLEDSAVYLCASTLRTSGRFIGETQYFGPGTRLLVL.

V and J are TRBV11-3 and TRBJ2-2, with 16 bases identical to TRBD2. This CDR3 comprises 18 residues. V lost 5 bases and J lost 0; bases outside the gene matches: 3. The germline V gene encodes CDR1 SGHNT and CDR2 YENEEA. The CDR3: CASSPGLAGGPNTGELFF. CDR3 bases: TGTGCCAGCAGCCCGGGACTAGCGGGAGGGCCGAACACCGGGGAGCTGTTTTTT.

This CDR3 is CASSSQGVRETQYF. The CDR3 coding sequence is TGTGCCAGCAGTTCCCAGGGTGTGCGAGAGACCCAGTACTTC. The rearrangement links TRBV28 to TRBJ2-5, with D perhaps matching TRBD1 (5 bases). The V gene's germline CDR1 is MDHEN and CDR2 SYDVKM. Trimming pared 4 bases from V and 4 bases from J, leaving 13 bases between. The CDR3 totals 14 residues.

The chain combines TRBV14 with TRBJ2-7; TRBD2 agrees at 7 bases. Germline V gene sequence: CDR1 SGHDN, CDR2 FVKESK. Losses at the gene ends were 1 base for V and 8 bases for J; bases not matched to a gene: 14. The CDR3 length is 16 residues. The CDR3 sequence: CASSQVLTSAGQKQYF. The CDR3 DNA follows: TGTGCCAGCAGCCAAGTCTTAACTAGCGCGGGCCAGAAGCAGTACTTC.

The rearrangement uses TRBV11-2 and TRBJ1-2, with D possibly TRBD1 on 5 matching bases. Per germline, CDR1 SGHAT and CDR2 FQNNGV. The CDR3 contains 14 residues. The V end lost 5 bases, the J end lost 6 bases, and 16 bases lay between the germline ends. In nucleotides, the CDR3 is TGTGCCAGCAGCCCTCTAGGGGTTGAGCATGGCTACACCTTC. Its translation: CASSPLGVEHGYTF.

This clone was seen just once. The chain couples TRBV7-2 to TRBJ2-1, with D maybe TRBD2 (5 bases). Germline CDR1 is SGHTA and CDR2 is FQGNSA. Deletions cut 4 bases from V and 2 bases from J, with 24 bases between. The CDR3 contains 19 residues. CDR3 region: CASSSTSLSAGGPYNEQFF. DNA for the CDR3: TGTGCCAGCAGCTCCACTTCATTGTCGGCGGGTGGACCCTACAATGAGCAGTTCTTC.

The chain couples TRBV7-9 to TRBJ1-2; TRBD1 aligns across 9 bases. V lost 1 base to trimming and J lost 7 bases; unmatched junction nucleotides: 1. The CDR3 is made up of 13 amino acids. Germline CDR1 SEHNR, CDR2 FQNEAQ (reference sequence). This chain's CDR3 is CASSLEQGAGYTF. CDR3 nucleotides: TGTGCCAGCAGCTTAGAACAGGGGGCTGGCTACACCTTC.

The chain has TRBV7-3 and TRBJ2-2; D unclear. The germline V gene has CDR1 SGHTA and CDR2 FQGTGA. Trimming left V 2 bases short and J 1 base short, with 11 bases between. The CDR3 runs to 16 residues. The CDR3 DNA sequence: TGTGCCAGCAGCTTAGGTAGCTCGCAGAACACCGGGGAGCTGTTTTTT. It encodes CASSLGSSQNTGELFF. The full variable domain, with the rest looked up from reference TRBV7-3 and TRBJ2-2, is GAGVSQTPSNKVTEKGKYVELRCDPISGHTALYWYRQSLGQGPEFLIYFQGTGAADDSGLPNDRFFAVRPEGSVSTLKIQRTERGDSAVYLCASSLGSSQNTGELFFGEGSRLTVL.